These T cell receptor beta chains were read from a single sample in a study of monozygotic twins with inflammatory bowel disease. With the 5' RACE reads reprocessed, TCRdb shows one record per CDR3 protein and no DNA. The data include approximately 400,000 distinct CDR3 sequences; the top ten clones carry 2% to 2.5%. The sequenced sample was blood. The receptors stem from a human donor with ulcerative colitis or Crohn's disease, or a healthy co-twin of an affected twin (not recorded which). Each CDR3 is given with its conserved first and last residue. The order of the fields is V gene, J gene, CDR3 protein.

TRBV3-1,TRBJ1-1,CASSQTQVRAGTEAFF
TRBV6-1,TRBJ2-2,CASSDWYSGGANTGELFF
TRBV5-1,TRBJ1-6,CASSLAPGQGRDNSPLHF
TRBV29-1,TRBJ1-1,CSVEPRNMNTEAFF
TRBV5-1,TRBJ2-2,CASSSGLADTGELFF
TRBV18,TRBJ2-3,CASSPRQKTSTDTQYF
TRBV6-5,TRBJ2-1,CASSYSIDRSSYNEQFF
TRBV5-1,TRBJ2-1,CASSTTGTSYNEQFF
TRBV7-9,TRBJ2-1,CASSLGREGLNEQFF
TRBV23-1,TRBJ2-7,CASSLIRDRGPLVDEQYF
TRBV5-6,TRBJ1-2,CASSLTLRQTWPGYTF
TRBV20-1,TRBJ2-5,CSATTPGQGQETQYF
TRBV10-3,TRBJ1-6,CAISEGSYNSPLHF
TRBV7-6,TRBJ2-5,CASSLAGRDAQYF
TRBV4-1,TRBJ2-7,CASSQGASYEQYF
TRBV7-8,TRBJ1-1,CASSSDTFANTEAFF
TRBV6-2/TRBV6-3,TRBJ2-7,CASSYSVSGSYEQYF
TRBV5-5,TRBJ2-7,CASSTPNLEQYF